Below, 27 T cell receptor beta chains from the same sample are listed, as sequenced in a study of blood T cell repertoires in COVID-19. Repertoires were generated with immunoSEQ multiplex PCR, while TCRdb's copy carries only in-frame clones and drops some. Here the sample spans roughly 190,000 clones, less than 90% being singletons. Material for sequencing was PBMCs or T cells enriched from blood (not recorded which). Receptor source: a woman in her thirties who had been exposed to COVID-19.

This rearrangement joins TRBV2 to TRBJ1-1, with TRBD1 identical over 9 bases. The CDR3 is 15 residues long. Trimming removed 5 bases from V and 1 base from J; junction bases left unmatched: 5. Germline loops: CDR1 SNHLY, CDR2 FYNNEI. In DNA, the CDR3 is TGTGCCAGCAGTCTTAAGGGACAGGGGAACACTGAAGCTTTCTTT. Translating it yields CASSLKGQGNTEAFF.

The chain is built from TRBV3-1 (or the pseudogene TRBV3-2) and TRBJ1-2; unclear D gene. This CDR3 contains 15 residues. The V end was cut by 0 bases, the J end by 5 bases, with 13 bases between. CDR1 is LGHDT and CDR2 is YNNKEL in the germline V gene (reference sequence). The CDR3 here is CASSQEGGRMYGYTF. CDR3 coding DNA: TGTGCCAGCAGCCAAGAAGGAGGGAGGATGTATGGCTACACCTTC.

The V gene is TRBV7-8, the J gene TRBJ1-6, with unresolved D. Germline V gives CDR1 SGHVS, CDR2 FQNEAQ. The CDR3 spans 13 residues. Between the trimmed V and J ends, which lost 1 base and 9 bases, there was a span of 7 bases. The CDR3 protein is CASSLGGSSPLHF. The DNA of the CDR3 is TGTGCCAGCAGCTTAGGCGGCTCTTCACCCCTCCACTTT.

The gene calls are TRBV19 and TRBJ1-2; D is undetermined. Trimming removed 7 bases at V and 4 bases at J, with 7 bases between. Germline V gene sequence: CDR1 LNHDA, CDR2 SQIVND (reference sequence). This CDR3 contains 11 residues. The CDR3 loop reads CASMGVYGYTF. The CDR3 bases are TGTGCCAGTATGGGCGTCTATGGCTACACCTTC.

The chain joins TRBV27 to TRBJ2-5; possible D gene TRBD2, 7 bases. Germline loops: CDR1 MNHEY, CDR2 SMNVEV (reference sequence). This CDR3 comprises 16 residues. V shed 8 bases and J shed 3 bases, with 22 bases lying between them. CDR3 DNA sequence: TGTGCCAGCGGACCTTTGGTAGGGGGGACTAAAGAGACCCAGTACTTC. Amino acid sequence: CASGPLVGGTKETQYF.

This rearrangement joins TRBV11-2 to TRBJ2-1; 7 nucleotides agree with TRBD2. The CDR3 has 16 amino acids. V was pared by 5 bases and J by 8 bases, with 15 bases of the junction left unmatched. The germline V gene encodes CDR1 SGHAT and CDR2 FQNNGV. CDR3 sequence (DNA): TGTGCCAGCAGCATAACCGGGACTAACATCGTGGATGAGCAGTTCTTC. Protein sequence: CASSITGTNIVDEQFF. Full variable domain (outside the CDR3, taken from reference TRBV11-2 and TRBJ2-1): EAGVAQSPRYKIIEKRQSVAFWCNPISGHATLYWYQQILGQGPKLLIQFQNNGVVDDSQLPKDRFSAERLKGVDSTLKIQPAKLEDSAVYLCASSITGTNIVDEQFFGPGTRLTVL.

CDR3 sequence reads: CASSVGSSGATDTQYF. CDR3 coding DNA: TGTGCCAGCAGCGTAGGGTCTTCAGGGGCCACAGATACGCAGTATTTT. The chain uses TRBV9 and TRBJ2-3, with D possibly being TRBD1 (6 bases). In germline, CDR1 is SGDLS, CDR2 YYNGEE. CDR3 length: 16 amino acids. V lost 0 bases, J lost 2 bases, and 13 bases lay in between.

V gene TRBV6-2 or TRBV6-3 combines with J gene TRBJ1-3; no firm D call. V was cut by 2 bases and J by 7 bases, with 12 bases left in between. The germline CDR1 and CDR2 sequences are MNHEY and SVGEGT. The CDR3 is made up of 14 amino acids. CDR3 in amino acids: CASSYPDSRNTIYF. CDR3 DNA: TGTGCCAGCAGTTACCCGGATTCGAGGAACACCATATATTTT.

This chain uses TRBV11-3 with TRBJ2-1, with 7 positions matching TRBD1. Germline CDR1 SGHNT, CDR2 YENEEA. After removal of 4 bases from V and 2 bases from J, the junction contained 11 bases not matched to a gene. This CDR3 has 17 amino acids. CDR3 loop: CASSSSSTGEPYNEQFF. For the CDR3, the DNA is TGTGCCAGCAGCTCCTCGTCAACAGGGGAACCCTACAATGAGCAGTTCTTC.

The chain employs TRBV5-1 and TRBJ2-7, with D perhaps matching TRBD2 (6 bases). The ends were cut back, 4 bases at V and 0 bases at J, with 17 bases in the middle. The CDR3 length is 16 residues. CDR1 and CDR2 (germline): SGHRS, YFSETQ. The CDR3 bases are TGCGCCAGCAGCCCCTCTCTAGCGATCAGCTCCTACGAGCAGTACTTC. Its protein is CASSPSLAISSYEQYF. Based on the CDR3 plus reference TRBV5-1 and TRBJ2-7, the full variable domain is KAGVTQTPRYLIKTRGQQVTLSCSPISGHRSVSWYQQTPGQGLQFLFEYFSETQRNKGNFPGRFSGRQFSNSRSEMNVSTLELGDSALYLCASSPSLAISSYEQYFGPGTRLTVT.

The chain combines TRBV19 with TRBJ2-7; tentatively, D is TRBD2 (5 bases). The CDR3 length is 15 residues. The V end was cut by 6 bases, the J end by 4 bases, with 19 bases between. From germline, CDR1 is LNHDA and CDR2 SQIVND (reference sequence). The CDR3 bases are TGTGCCAGTAGGGTGCAGAGGGATATACATTACGAGCAGTACTTC. The encoded protein is CASRVQRDIHYEQYF.

This clone was counted between two and nine times. The gene calls are TRBV5-8 and TRBJ1-6, with a tentative D call TRBD1 (5 bases). The CDR3 is 15 amino acids. CDR1 and CDR2 (germline): SGHTS, YDEGEE. The V end was cut by 10 bases, the J end by 10 bases, with 24 bases between. CDR3 nucleotide sequence: TGTGCCTCCCGGGGTACCGGGAGGGGCGGGTCACCCCTCCACTTT. It codes for CASRGTGRGGSPLHF.

The chain recombines TRBV9 with TRBJ2-7, with D possibly TRBD1 on 5 matching bases. This CDR3 is 16 amino acids long. CDR1 SGDLS and CDR2 YYNGEE come from the germline V gene. V was pared by 4 bases and J by 2 bases, with 19 bases between. The CDR3 DNA reads TGTGCCAGCAGCACAGCAAATACAGACAGAGCCTACGAGCAGTACTTC. Encoded protein: CASSTANTDRAYEQYF.

V and J are TRBV7-2 and TRBJ2-7; 9 nucleotides agree with TRBD1. Losses at the gene ends were 2 bases for V and 3 bases for J; bases not matched to a gene: 8. The CDR3 is made up of 16 amino acids. The germline V gene has CDR1 SGHTA and CDR2 FQGNSA. The CDR3 loop reads CASSLSKGQGIYEQYF. The CDR3 region has the DNA TGTGCCAGCAGCTTAAGTAAAGGACAGGGGATCTACGAGCAGTACTTC. Drawing the rest from reference TRBV7-2 and TRBJ2-7, the complete variable domain is GAGVSQSPSNKVTEKGKDVELRCDPISGHTALYWYRQSLGQGLEFLIYFQGNSAPDKSGLPSDRFSAERTGGSVSTLTIQRTQQEDSAVYLCASSLSKGQGIYEQYFGPGTRLTVT.

Written as DNA, the CDR3 is TGTGCCAGCAGTCTCCCGGGGGGGCTGGTCTACGAGCAGTACTTC. Encoded protein: CASSLPGGLVYEQYF. The V gene is TRBV6-2 or TRBV6-3, the J gene TRBJ2-7, with 8 bases aligning to TRBD2. Germline CDR1 is MNHEY and CDR2 is SVGEGT. The CDR3 has 15 residues. V lost 5 bases, J lost 3 bases, and 9 bases stayed unmatched.

This chain uses TRBV9 with TRBJ1-1; the D is unclear. Germline CDR1 is SGDLS and CDR2 is YYNGEE. V was clipped by 0 bases and J by 0 bases, with 3 bases between them. The CDR3 runs to 13 residues. In nucleotides, the CDR3 is TGTGCCAGCAGCGTAGATATGAACACTGAAGCTTTCTTT. Amino acid sequence: CASSVDMNTEAFF.

The chain carries TRBV4-1 and TRBJ1-6; D gene uncertain. Deletions cut 5 bases from V and 5 bases from J, with 13 bases between. In germline, CDR1 is MGHRA, CDR2 YSYEKL. This CDR3 is built from 15 residues. The CDR3 loop is CASSSTGGNNSPLHF. As DNA, the CDR3 is TGCGCCAGCAGCTCCACGGGAGGTAATAATTCACCCCTCCACTTT.

The chain is built from TRBV5-1 and TRBJ1-1; D possibly corresponds to TRBD1 (5 bases). The V end lost 2 bases, the J end lost 4 bases, and 12 bases lay between the germline ends. The CDR3 loop spans 14 amino acids. The V gene's germline CDR1 is SGHRS and CDR2 YFSETQ. The CDR3 sequence is CASSFGRAPTEAFF. The CDR3 nucleotides are TGCGCCAGCAGCTTCGGCAGGGCCCCCACTGAAGCTTTCTTT.

V usage is TRBV4-1 and J usage is TRBJ1-1; weak D call: TRBD1 (6 bases). Germline-derived CDR1 and CDR2 are MGHRA and YSYEKL. V lost 1 base and J 0 bases, leaving 18 bases between the germline ends. CDR3 size: 18 residues. CDR3 nucleotide sequence: TGCGCCAGCAGCCAAGCCACCGGTCAGGGGATAATGAACACTGAAGCTTTCTTT. The encoded protein is CASSQATGQGIMNTEAFF.

The chain links TRBV5-1 to TRBJ1-6; D is unclear. The CDR3 is 16 amino acids. Trimming took off 0 bases at V and 9 bases at J, with 16 bases between the two ends. Germline CDR1 reads SGHRS; CDR2 reads YFSETQ. Here the CDR3 reads CASSLALTRLGSPLHF. CDR3 in DNA: TGCGCCAGCAGCTTGGCCCTTACCAGGTTAGGTTCACCCCTCCACTTT.

In this sample, this clone turned up a few times. The chain recombines TRBV6-2 or TRBV6-3 with TRBJ1-5; D unresolved. Germline CDR1 reads MNHEY; CDR2 reads SVGEGT. The CDR3 runs to 13 residues. The germline V and J ends were trimmed by 5 bases and 4 bases, with 9 bases remaining between them. The CDR3 region is CASSGRHNQPQHF. The CDR3 DNA reads TGTGCCAGCAGTGGCAGGCATAATCAGCCCCAGCATTTT.

The sample holds a few counts of this clone. This chain joins TRBV3-1 (or the pseudogene TRBV3-2) and TRBJ2-3; possible D gene TRBD2, 6 bases. This CDR3 spans 17 amino acids. Trimming removed 4 bases from V and 0 bases from J, with 17 bases in between. Per germline, CDR1 LGHDT and CDR2 YNNKEL (reference sequence). CDR3 sequence: CASSRPWVAVSTDTQYF. The DNA for the CDR3 is TGTGCCAGCAGCCGACCTTGGGTAGCGGTGAGCACAGATACGCAGTATTTT.

This clone is a singleton in its sample. Other DNA sequences within the sample encode an identical CDR3. The rearrangement links TRBV5-1 to TRBJ1-2, with D possibly matching TRBD1 (5 bases). V lost 0 bases, J lost 5 bases, and 11 bases lay in between. The CDR3 is made up of 14 amino acids. CDR1 is SGHRS and CDR2 is YFSETQ in the germline V gene. This CDR3 is CASSLDPGNYGYTF. The DNA of the CDR3 is TGCGCCAGCAGCTTGGATCCAGGGAATTATGGCTACACCTTC.

This chain uses TRBV9 with TRBJ2-2; TRBD2 is a possible D gene (6 bases). The CDR3 totals 17 residues. Germline lookup yields CDR1 SGDLS and CDR2 YYNGEE. The germline V and J ends were trimmed by 7 bases and 3 bases, with 22 bases remaining between them. CDR3: CASGGGDFGPYTGELFF. The CDR3 DNA follows: TGTGCCAGCGGGGGTGGGGACTTCGGACCGTACACCGGGGAGCTGTTTTTT.

The gene calls are TRBV27 and TRBJ1-6; D call uncertain. Germline values: CDR1 MNHEY, CDR2 SMNVEV (reference sequence). The germline V and J ends were trimmed by 3 bases and 3 bases, with 18 bases remaining between them. The CDR3 has 18 amino acids. The CDR3 nucleotides are TGTGCCAGCAGTTTCTCCCCCCTAGGCACCAACTATAATTCACCCCTCCACTTT. Translating it yields CASSFSPLGTNYNSPLHF.

The genes are TRBV15 and TRBJ2-7, with a weak D call TRBD1 (6 bases). Germline assignment: CDR1 LNHNV and CDR2 YYDKDF (reference sequence). The CDR3 is 13 residues long. V was cut by 7 bases and J by 3 bases, with 13 bases left in between. The CDR3 loop is CATTKGHNYEQYF. The CDR3 bases are TGTGCCACCACCAAGGGACATAACTACGAGCAGTACTTC.

The chain has TRBV7-9 and TRBJ1-1, with 9 bases fitting TRBD1. V shed 0 bases, J shed 0 bases, and the junction held 5 bases outside the gene matches. The CDR3 loop spans 17 amino acids. CDR1 is SEHNR, CDR2 FQNEAQ, per germline (reference sequence). CDR3 nucleotides: TGTGCCAGCAGCTTAGCACAGGGGGCAGCCCTGAACACTGAAGCTTTCTTT. It encodes CASSLAQGAALNTEAFF.